The present TCR beta chain was sequenced within a study of cytomegalovirus exposure and HLA in healthy donors. Notes on the study in general: A cluster of highly shared sequence variants was likely a sequencing artifact. Within a later analysis, the majority of CMV-associated TCR beta chains appeared HLA-restricted. Earlier analysis found most TCR beta V segments productive about 90% or about 30% of the time. Cytomegalovirus-associated TCR beta chains were listed, numbering 150 to 200.

PCR used 60 Vbeta primers and 13 Jbeta primers. Sequenced by immunoSEQ multiplex PCR; TCRdb stores in-frame clones only, minus some. The table has about 190,000 clones, 80% to 90% seen once. V lost 1 base to trimming and J lost 6 bases, with 16 bases between them. This CDR3 region has 16 residues. Germline V gives CDR1 LGHNA, CDR2 YSLEER. A word on this clone: What it recognizes is unknown.

The rearrangement joins TRBV4-3 to TRBJ2-1; TRBD2 might be the D (6 bases). The sample comprised PBMCs. The clonotype comes from a man between 35 and 55 years old in good health and CMV-seropositive. This CDR3 reads CASSQVFGGAGNEQFF. DNA for the CDR3: TGCGCCAGCAGCCAAGTGTTTGGAGGGGCGGGCAATGAGCAGTTCTTC.